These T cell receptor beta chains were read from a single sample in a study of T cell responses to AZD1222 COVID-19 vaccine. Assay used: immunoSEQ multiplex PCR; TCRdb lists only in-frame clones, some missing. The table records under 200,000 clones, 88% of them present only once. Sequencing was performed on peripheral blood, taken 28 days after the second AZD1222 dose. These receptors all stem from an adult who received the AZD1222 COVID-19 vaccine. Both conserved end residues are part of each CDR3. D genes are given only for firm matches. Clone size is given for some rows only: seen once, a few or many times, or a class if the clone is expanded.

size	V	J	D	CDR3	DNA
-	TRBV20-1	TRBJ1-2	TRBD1	CSASPGQFYGYTF	TGCAGTGCTAGTCCGGGACAGTTCTATGGCTACACCTTC
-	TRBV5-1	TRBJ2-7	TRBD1	CASSSGQDSYEQYF	TGCGCCAGCAGCTCAGGACAGGACTCCTACGAGCAGTACTTC
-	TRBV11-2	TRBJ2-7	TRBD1	CASSWSGQSYEQYF	TGTGCCAGCAGCTGGTCGGGACAGTCCTACGAGCAGTACTTC
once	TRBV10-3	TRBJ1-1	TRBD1	CAISESYRGQGNTEAFF	TGTGCCATCAGTGAGTCGTACAGGGGGCAAGGGAACACTGAAGCTTTCTTT
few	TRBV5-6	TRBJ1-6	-	CASSLVGQNYNSPLHF	TGTGCCAGCAGCTTGGTCGGACAGAACTACAATTCACCCCTCCACTTT
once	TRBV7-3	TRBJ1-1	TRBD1	CASSSRTGLAFF	TGTGCCAGCAGCTCTAGGACAGGGTTGGCTTTCTTT
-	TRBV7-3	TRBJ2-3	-	CASSSYGSDTQYF	TGTGCCAGCAGCTCATACGGGTCAGATACGCAGTATTTT
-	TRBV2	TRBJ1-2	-	CASSNRDYGYTF	TGTGCCAGCAGTAACAGAGACTATGGCTACACCTTC
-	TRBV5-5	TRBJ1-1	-	CASSLQGRTEAFF	TGTGCCAGCAGCTTACAGGGTCGGACTGAAGCTTTCTTT
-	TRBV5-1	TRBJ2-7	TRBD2	CASSLTSAGAFYEQYF	TGCGCCAGCAGCTTGACCTCAGCGGGGGCTTTCTACGAGCAGTACTTC
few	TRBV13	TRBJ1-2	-	CASSLGQRGYGYTF	TGTGCCAGCAGCTTAGGACAAAGGGGCTATGGCTACACCTTC
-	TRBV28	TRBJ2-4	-	CASSPHQGGTKNIQYF	TGTGCCAGCAGTCCCCACCAGGGTGGGACCAAAAACATTCAGTACTTC
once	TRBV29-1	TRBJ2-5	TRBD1	CSVDFGAGGVETQYF	TGCAGCGTTGATTTCGGGGCAGGGGGCGTGGAGACCCAGTACTTC
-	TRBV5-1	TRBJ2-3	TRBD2	CASSSTSGGTDTQYF	TGCGCCAGCAGCTCGACTAGCGGAGGAACAGATACGCAGTATTTT
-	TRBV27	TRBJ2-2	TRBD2	CASSVRGSGTSGTGELFF	TGTGCCAGCAGTGTAAGGGGAAGCGGGACCTCGGGCACCGGGGAGCTGTTTTTT
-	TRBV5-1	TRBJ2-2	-	CASSWGAGTNTGELFF	TGCGCCAGCAGCTGGGGTGCTGGCACAAACACCGGGGAGCTGTTTTTT
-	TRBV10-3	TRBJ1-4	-	CAISESASNEKLFF	TGTGCCATCAGTGAGTCTGCGAGTAATGAAAAACTGTTTTTT
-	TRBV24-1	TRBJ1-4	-	CATSEGGATNEKLFF	TGTGCCACCAGTGAAGGGGGAGCAACTAATGAAAAACTGTTTTTT
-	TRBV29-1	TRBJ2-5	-	CSVGVRATQETQYF	TGCAGCGTTGGGGTCAGGGCTACCCAAGAGACCCAGTACTTC
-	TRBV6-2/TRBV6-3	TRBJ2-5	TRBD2	CASSTRTSGSLETQYF	TGTGCCAGCAGTACTCGGACTAGCGGGAGTCTGGAGACCCAGTACTTC
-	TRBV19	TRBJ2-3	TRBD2	CASSIGMAGGGEYF	TGTGCCAGTAGTATCGGGATGGCGGGAGGTGGAGAGTATTTT
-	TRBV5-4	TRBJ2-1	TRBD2	CASSYSGTSNNEQFF	TGTGCCAGCAGCTACTCCGGGACTAGCAACAATGAGCAGTTCTTC
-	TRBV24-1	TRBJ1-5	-	CATSDRDTFKGQHF	TGTGCCACCAGTGACCGTGACACCTTCAAAGGCCAGCATTTT
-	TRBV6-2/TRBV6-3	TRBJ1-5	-	CASSPTGPNQPQHF	TGTGCCAGCAGTCCAACAGGGCCCAATCAGCCCCAGCATTTT
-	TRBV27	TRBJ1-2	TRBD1	CASSSPGQGTFSYTF	TGTGCCAGCAGTTCTCCCGGACAGGGTACCTTTAGCTACACCTTC
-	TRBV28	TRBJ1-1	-	CASTSAGAEDTEAFF	TGTGCCAGTACAAGTGCAGGGGCGGAGGACACTGAAGCTTTCTTT
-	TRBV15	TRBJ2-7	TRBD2	CATSSRYGRDYEQYF	TGTGCCACCAGCTCTCGTTACGGGAGGGACTACGAGCAGTACTTC
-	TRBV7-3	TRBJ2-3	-	CASSLTGQEGDTQYF	TGTGCCAGCAGCTTAACGGGCCAAGAGGGGGATACGCAGTATTTT
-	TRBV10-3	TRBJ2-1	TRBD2	CAISVSSGSLVNEQFF	TGTGCCATCAGTGTATCTAGCGGGAGTTTGGTCAATGAGCAGTTCTTC
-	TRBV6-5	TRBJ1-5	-	CASMGGTWQPQHF	TGTGCCAGCATGGGGGGGACTTGGCAGCCCCAGCATTTT
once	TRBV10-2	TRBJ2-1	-	CASRGGIHEQFF	TGCGCCAGCCGCGGCGGGATTCATGAGCAGTTCTTC
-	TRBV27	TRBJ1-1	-	CASKGGGSRLDTEAFF	TGTGCCAGCAAGGGTGGCGGCAGCCGCCTCGACACTGAAGCTTTCTTT
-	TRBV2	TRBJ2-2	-	CASSAGPTGTGELFF	TGTGCCAGCAGTGCCGGGCCTACGGGCACCGGGGAGCTGTTTTTT
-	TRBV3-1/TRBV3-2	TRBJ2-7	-	CASSQPSHGSYEQYF	TGTGCCAGCAGCCAACCCTCACACGGATCCTACGAGCAGTACTTC
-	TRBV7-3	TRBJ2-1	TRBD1	CASSPTGGLTYNEQFF	TGTGCCAGCAGCCCTACAGGGGGCCTTACCTACAATGAGCAGTTCTTC
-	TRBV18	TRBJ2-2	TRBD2	CASSPLAGGYTGELFF	TGTGCCAGCTCACCACTAGCGGGAGGGTACACCGGGGAGCTGTTTTTT
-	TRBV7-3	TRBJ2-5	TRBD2	CASQPRTSGREGGQETQYF	TGTGCCAGCCAACCCCGGACTAGCGGGAGGGAGGGGGGGCAAGAGACCCAGTACTTC
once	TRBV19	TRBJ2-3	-	CASSTQGGIDTQYF	TGTGCCAGTAGTACCCAGGGGGGCATAGATACGCAGTATTTT
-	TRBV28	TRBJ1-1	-	CASSTSNTEAFF	-
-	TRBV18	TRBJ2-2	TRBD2	CASSGTSGLFANTGELFF	TGTGCCAGCTCCGGGACTAGCGGATTATTCGCGAACACCGGGGAGCTGTTTTTT
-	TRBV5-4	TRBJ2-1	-	CASSSPAGQYNEQFF	TGTGCCAGCAGCTCCCCGGCGGGACAGTACAATGAGCAGTTCTTC
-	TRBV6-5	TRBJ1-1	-	CASSYSGTVNTEAFF	TGTGCCAGCAGTTACTCCGGGACCGTTAACACTGAAGCTTTCTTT
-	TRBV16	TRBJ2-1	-	CASLKQPGGNEQFF	TGTGCCAGCCTCAAACAACCAGGAGGGAATGAGCAGTTCTTC
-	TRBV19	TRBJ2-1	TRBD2	CASSIRTSAYSYNEQFF	TGTGCCAGTAGTATCAGGACTAGCGCCTACTCCTACAATGAGCAGTTCTTC
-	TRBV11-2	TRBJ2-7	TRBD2	CASSLEGRGDSYEQYF	TGTGCCAGCAGCTTAGAGGGTCGGGGGGACTCCTACGAGCAGTACTTC
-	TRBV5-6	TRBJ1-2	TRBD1	CASSTGQGNGYTF	TGTGCCAGCAGCACGGGACAGGGGAATGGCTACACCTTC
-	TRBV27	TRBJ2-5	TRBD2	CASSSRLAGVRQETQYF	TGTGCCAGCAGTTCGAGACTAGCGGGAGTTAGGCAAGAGACCCAGTACTTC
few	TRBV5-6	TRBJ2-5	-	CASSGGSGAYRETQYF	TGTGCCAGCAGCGGCGGGTCAGGGGCGTATCGGGAGACCCAGTACTTC
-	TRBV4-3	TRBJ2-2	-	CASSRDRLGTGELFF	TGCGCCAGCAGCCGGGACCGGCTGGGCACCGGGGAGCTGTTTTTT